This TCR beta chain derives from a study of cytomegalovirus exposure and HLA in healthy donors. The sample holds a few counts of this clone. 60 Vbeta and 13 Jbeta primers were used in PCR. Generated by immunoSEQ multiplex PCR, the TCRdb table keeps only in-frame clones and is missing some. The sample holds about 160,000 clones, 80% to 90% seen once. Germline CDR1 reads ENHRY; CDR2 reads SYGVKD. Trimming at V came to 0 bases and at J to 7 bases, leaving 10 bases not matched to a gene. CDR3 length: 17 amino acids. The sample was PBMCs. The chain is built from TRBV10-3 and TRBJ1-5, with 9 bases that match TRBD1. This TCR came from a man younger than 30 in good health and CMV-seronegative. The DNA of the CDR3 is TGTGCCATCAGTGAGTCCGAGGGACAGGGTTCAGGGCAGCCCCAGCATTTT. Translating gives CAISESEGQGSGQPQHF.